One sample yielded the 20 T cell receptor beta chains listed below, sequenced in a study of shared clonotypes between healthy human individuals. The naive CD8 subset, CD45RO-negative cells positively selected for CCR7, excluded terminally differentiated effector memory CD45RA+ cells. The assay was immunoSEQ multiplex PCR, and TCRdb's table has in-frame clones only and misses some. This repertoire shows approximately 600,000 clones, approximately 95% found once; its top ten account for about 0.11%. The specimen was naive CD8+ T cells sorted from blood. The receptors originated from a woman under 40 in good health.

The sample holds a few counts of this clone. The CDR3 region is CASSVMGQGTF. The CDR3 DNA follows: TGTGCCAGCAGCGTCATGGGACAGGGAACCTTC. The chain is built from TRBV9 and TRBJ1-2; 9 bases agree with TRBD1. CDR3 length equals 11 residues. Trimming removed 2 bases from V and 14 bases from J; junction bases left unmatched: 4. Germline loops: CDR1 SGDLS, CDR2 YYNGEE.

This clone showed up just once. CDR3 residues: CASGRGGTIEKLFF. The CDR3 region has the DNA TGTGCCAGCGGAAGAGGGGGGACAATTGAAAAACTGTTTTTT. The V and J genes are TRBV27 and TRBJ1-4, with D maybe TRBD1 (6 bases). This CDR3 is 14 amino acids long. Trimming removed 8 bases at V and 7 bases at J, with 17 bases between. Germline V gene lookup returns CDR1 MNHEY and CDR2 SMNVEV (reference sequence). Full variable domain (missing parts from reference TRBV27 and TRBJ1-4): EAQVTQNPRYLITVTGKKLTVTCSQNMNHEYMSWYRQDPGLGLRQIYYSMNVEVTDKGDVPEGYKVSRKEKRNFPLILESPSPNQTSLYFCASGRGGTIEKLFFGSGTQLSVL.

The table lists this clone with a count of one. The V call is TRBV29-1, the J call TRBJ2-7, with D possibly being TRBD2 (5 bases). The CDR3 is made up of 17 amino acids. Germline lookup yields CDR1 SQVTM and CDR2 ANQGSEA. V was shortened by 2 bases and J by 2 bases, with 22 bases between the two germline ends. As DNA, the CDR3 is TGCAGCGTTGAACTCCTGAACCCCGGGGAATACGCCTACGAGCAGTACTTC. Its translation is CSVELLNPGEYAYEQYF.

V gene TRBV10-3 combines with J gene TRBJ1-2; D is possibly TRBD1 (6 bases). V lost 3 bases to trimming and J lost 7 bases, with 9 bases between them. The CDR3 contains 12 residues. Germline V CDR1 and CDR2: ENHRY, SYGVKD. The CDR3 DNA sequence: TGTGCCATCAGTGAATTAGGGGGTGGCTACACCTTC. Amino acids: CAISELGGGYTF.

The rearrangement joins TRBV28 to TRBJ2-7, with 7 bases lining up with TRBD1. Germline lookup yields CDR1 MDHEN and CDR2 SYDVKM. V shed 4 bases and J 0 bases; nucleotides not matched to a gene: 6. The CDR3 spans 15 residues. Here the CDR3 reads CASSSRTGFSYEQYF. The CDR3 DNA sequence: TGTGCCAGCAGTTCCAGGACAGGCTTCTCCTACGAGCAGTACTTC.

The rearrangement links TRBV7-9 to TRBJ2-5; TRBD1 is a possible D gene (5 bases). The J call may be wrong; the DNA end is better matched by TRBJ2-7. This CDR3 has 12 amino acids. Germline CDR1 SEHNR, CDR2 FQNEAQ (reference sequence). Here the CDR3 reads CASSGLGDEQYF. CDR3 DNA sequence: TGTGCCAGCAGCGGTTTAGGGGACGAGCAGTACTTC.

This clone was seen once. The CDR3 region is CASTAIGEQFF. DNA of the CDR3: TGTGCCAGCACGGCCATAGGTGAGCAGTTCTTC. This chain uses TRBV6-1 with TRBJ2-1; D gene uncertain. The CDR3 consists of 11 residues. CDR1 is MNHNS and CDR2 is SASEGT in the germline V gene. V lost 7 bases and J 9 bases, leaving 10 bases between the germline ends.

V gene TRBV6-4 combines with J gene TRBJ2-1; 8 nucleotides line up with TRBD1. The CDR3 sequence is 13 residues long. Germline V lookup: CDR1 MRHNA, CDR2 SNTAGT. V lost 4 bases to trimming and J lost 8 bases; unmatched junction nucleotides: 4. CDR3 DNA: TGTGCCAGCAGTGCCGGACAGGGTTATGAGCAGTTCTTC. It translates to CASSAGQGYEQFF.

V is TRBV19 and J is TRBJ1-2; 10 positions match TRBD1. V lost 8 bases, J lost 4 bases, and 4 bases stayed unmatched. The CDR3 runs 13 residues. Per germline, CDR1 LNHDA and CDR2 SQIVND (reference sequence). CDR3 nucleotides: TGTGCCAGTTGGGACAGGGGTCCCTATGGCTACACCTTC. Protein: CASWDRGPYGYTF.

This chain joins TRBV15 and TRBJ2-7; D is unresolved. CDR3 length: 14 residues. Trimming left V 0 bases short and J 3 bases short, with 9 bases between. Germline V gene sequence: CDR1 LNHNV, CDR2 YYDKDF (reference sequence). CDR3 coding DNA: TGTGCCACCAGCAGAGATCTGTACGGCTACGAGCAGTACTTC. Encoded protein: CATSRDLYGYEQYF.

This chain uses TRBV15 with TRBJ1-2, with TRBD1 matching over 11 bases. Trimming removed 0 bases from V and 5 bases from J; junction bases left unmatched: 5. Germline lookup yields CDR1 LNHNV and CDR2 YYDKDF (reference sequence). The CDR3 is made up of 16 amino acids. Here the CDR3 DNA reads TGTGCCACCAGCAGAGAGGACAGGGGGCAAGGTTATGGCTACACCTTC. Amino acid sequence: CATSREDRGQGYGYTF.

The CDR3 protein is CASSALGGYTF. CDR3 nucleotide sequence: TGTGCCAGCAGCGCTCTAGGGGGCTACACCTTC. This rearrangement joins TRBV9 to TRBJ1-2, with D unresolved. The CDR3 sequence is 11 residues long. V lost 3 bases and J 8 bases, leaving 8 bases between the germline ends. Germline lookup yields CDR1 SGDLS and CDR2 YYNGEE.

The chain combines TRBV4-1 with TRBJ2-5, with D possibly TRBD1 on 6 matching bases. V dropped 4 bases and J dropped 2 bases, with 8 bases sitting between them. The CDR3 is 13 amino acids. Germline V gene lookup returns CDR1 MGHRA and CDR2 YSYEKL. The CDR3, as DNA: TGCGCCAGCAGCCCAACAGGGCAAGAGACCCAGTACTTC. It translates to CASSPTGQETQYF.

This sequence joins TRBV29-1 and TRBJ1-2; TRBD1 is a possible D gene (6 bases). Germline-derived CDR1 and CDR2 are SQVTM and ANQGSEA. The CDR3 extends over 15 amino acids. V dropped 5 bases and J dropped 4 bases, with 20 bases sitting between them. The CDR3 DNA follows: TGCAGCGTTCCAACCACAGGGTACGGCACCTATGGCTACACCTTC. Its protein is CSVPTTGYGTYGYTF. Drawing the rest from reference TRBV29-1 and TRBJ1-2, the complete variable domain is SAVISQKPSRDICQRGTSLTIQCQVDSQVTMMFWYRQQPGQSLTLIATANQGSEATYESGFVIDKFPISRPNLTFSTLTVSNMSPEDSSIYLCSVPTTGYGTYGYTFGSGTRLTVV.

This chain links TRBV28 with TRBJ2-7; D possibly uses TRBD1 or TRBD2 (5 bases each). This CDR3 comprises 15 residues. Germline lookup yields CDR1 MDHEN and CDR2 SYDVKM. V shed 6 bases and J shed 2 bases, with 17 bases lying between them. The CDR3 loop is CASRPYTGPAYEQYF. The CDR3 region has the DNA TGTGCCAGCAGGCCCTATACGGGACCTGCCTACGAGCAGTACTTC.

The rearrangement joins TRBV29-1 to TRBJ2-1; 7 bases are a match to TRBD1. Germline trimming cut 4 bases from V and 3 bases from J; bases unmatched to any gene: 6. The germline V gene has CDR1 SQVTM and CDR2 ANQGSEA. The CDR3 loop spans 14 amino acids. The CDR3 region has the DNA TGCAGCGTTGCCGGGACAGAGAACTACAATGAGCAGTTCTTC. It yields the protein CSVAGTENYNEQFF.

This chain joins TRBV5-4 and TRBJ2-7; 8 nucleotides match TRBD2. Germline trimming cut 4 bases from V and 0 bases from J; bases unmatched to any gene: 3. Germline V gene sequence: CDR1 SGHNT, CDR2 YYREEE (reference sequence). The length of the CDR3 is 14 residues. The CDR3 region is CASSPAGGSYEQYF. For the CDR3, the DNA is TGTGCCAGCAGCCCGGCGGGAGGCTCCTACGAGCAGTACTTC. The complete variable domain, with remaining parts taken from reference TRBV5-4 and TRBJ2-7, reads ETGVTQSPTHLIKTRGQQVTLRCSSQSGHNTVSWYQQALGQGPQFIFQYYREEENGRGNFPPRFSGLQFPNYSSELNVNALELDDSALYLCASSPAGGSYEQYFGPGTRLTVT.

CDR3 sequence (DNA): TGTGCCAGCAGCTTGGTGGAGCCTCTTGGTGGCTACACCTTC. Its translation: CASSLVEPLGGYTF. The J gene is TRBJ1-2, the V gene TRBV5-8; D remains ambiguous. V lost 0 bases to trimming and J lost 7 bases, with 13 bases between them. CDR1 is SGHTS and CDR2 is YDEGEE in the germline V gene. The CDR3 is 14 amino acids.

CDR3 nucleotides: TGTGCCAGCAGCTTTTCGGTGGGCAATCAGCCCCAGCATTTT. It is translated as CASSFSVGNQPQHF. The chain joins TRBV5-6 to TRBJ1-5; no clear D gene. The CDR3 consists of 14 residues. V lost 2 bases, J lost 2 bases, and 8 bases lay in between. CDR1 is SGHDT, CDR2 YYEEEE, per germline.

This clone was picked up one time. This chain connects TRBV27 to TRBJ2-7; 11 nucleotides match TRBD2. Germline CDR1 MNHEY, CDR2 SMNVEV (reference sequence). The CDR3 is 14 residues long. V shed 2 bases, J shed 5 bases, and the junction held 2 bases outside the gene matches. In DNA, the CDR3 is TGTGCCAGCAGTTTACTAGCGGGAGGTAACGAGCAGTACTTC. This gives the protein CASSLLAGGNEQYF.